What follows are 19 T cell receptor beta chains derived from one specimen sequenced in a study of neurological immune-mediated disorders (dated by TCRdb to the late 2010s). The receptor library was made with 5' RACE. The sequencer listed for this sample is Illumina HiSeq 2500. TCRdb reanalyzed the raw reads on its own, using fastp at Q25 for trimming and MiXCR for clone calling, and kept in-frame beta chains. Identical CDR3 proteins give one entry, which carries the most common genes and DNA. This sample has 50,000 to 55,000 distinct CDR3 sequences in its table, and roughly 3.8% of those were observed once. The ten largest make up 6.5% to 8% of the sample. The sample consisted of PBMCs. These receptors all stem from a man between 60 and 70 years old with multiple sclerosis.

This clonotype was observed at least ten times. The chain carries TRBV6-5 and TRBJ2-1, with D maybe TRBD2 (6 bases). Per germline, CDR1 MNHEY and CDR2 SVGAGI. V was trimmed by 8 bases and J by 4 bases, leaving 12 bases between them. The CDR3 has 13 amino acids. CDR3: CASGGAGYNEQFF. The CDR3, as DNA: TGTGCCAGCGGAGGAGCGGGTTACAATGAGCAGTTCTTC.

The table lists this clonotype with many counts. The V and J genes are TRBV12-3 or TRBV12-4 and TRBJ2-5; D is possibly TRBD2 (5 bases). The CDR3 extends over 12 amino acids. V lost 6 bases and J 5 bases, leaving 10 bases between the germline ends. The CDR3 region is CASSLRVETQYF. DNA for the CDR3: TGTGCCAGCAGCTTGAGGGTGGAGACCCAGTACTTC.

In its sample, this clonotype was seen many times. The chain links TRBV7-2 to TRBJ2-1, with no clear D. Germline V lookup: CDR1 SGHTA, CDR2 FQGNSA. V gave up 0 bases and J gave up 6 bases, with 15 bases separating them. This CDR3 region has 16 residues. This chain's CDR3 is CASSLARQAPRNEQFF. The CDR3 coding sequence is TGTGCCAGCAGCTTAGCGAGGCAGGCTCCACGCAATGAGCAGTTCTTC.

This clonotype was found many times. The rearrangement links TRBV5-1 to TRBJ1-1; D uncertain. Germline CDR1 reads SGHRS; CDR2 reads YFSETQ. V was trimmed by 1 base and J by 0 bases, leaving 7 bases between them. The CDR3 totals 14 residues. Here the CDR3 DNA reads TGCGCCAGCAGCTTGTGGGCGATGAACACTGAAGCTTTCTTT. Amino acids: CASSLWAMNTEAFF.

This clonotype was counted ten times or more. This rearrangement joins TRBV15 to TRBJ1-5, with D possibly TRBD1 on 5 matching bases. The germline V and J ends were trimmed by 9 bases and 0 bases, with 12 bases remaining between them. Germline CDR1 is LNHNV and CDR2 is YYDKDF (reference sequence). The length of the CDR3 is 14 residues. This chain's CDR3 is CATRGMYSNQPQHF. Written as DNA, the CDR3 is TGTGCCACGAGGGGTATGTATAGCAATCAGCCCCAGCATTTT.

This clonotype was seen many times. The rearrangement uses TRBV6-5 and TRBJ2-7; D may be TRBD2 (6 bases). Germline V gene data show CDR1 as MNHEY and CDR2 as SVGAGI. This CDR3 is built from 13 residues. Trimming removed 5 bases from V and 2 bases from J, with 10 bases in between. CDR3 sequence: CASSNGGTYEQYF. The CDR3 coding sequence is TGTGCCAGCAGTAACGGCGGGACCTACGAGCAGTACTTC.

The sample holds many counts of this clonotype. The rearrangement joins TRBV2 to TRBJ2-2; 7 bases are shared with TRBD1. The CDR3 is made up of 15 amino acids. CDR1 and CDR2 (germline): SNHLY, FYNNEI. V shed 3 bases, J shed 2 bases, and the junction held 3 bases outside the gene matches. The DNA of the CDR3 is TGTGCCAGCAGTGAGACAGGGATAAACACCGGGGAGCTGTTTTTT. Translated: CASSETGINTGELFF.

The rearrangement joins TRBV4-2 to TRBJ1-1; TRBD1 aligns across 9 bases. CDR3 size: 13 residues. With V trimmed by 6 bases and J by 1 base, 0 bases remained unmatched. CDR1 and CDR2 from the germline V gene are LGHNA and YNFKEQ. In DNA form, the CDR3 reads TGTGCCAGCAGGGGACAGGGGAACACTGAAGCTTTCTTT. Amino acids: CASRGQGNTEAFF.

This clonotype showed up many times. In this CDR3 the conserved last residue, phenylalanine or tryptophan, is missing, so a read error is likely. The chain is built from TRBV5-1 and TRBJ2-5; 9 positions match TRBD1. CDR1 and CDR2 from the germline V gene are SGHRS and YFSETQ. The CDR3 is made up of 15 amino acids. Trimming cost V 4 bases and J 6 bases; bases outside gene matches: 10. CDR3 sequence reads: CASSREQGARKTQYP. The CDR3 nucleotides are TGCGCCAGCAGCAGGGAACAGGGGGCGCGGAAGACCCAGTACCCC.

This clonotype occurred many times. J is TRBJ2-1 and V is TRBV20-1, with TRBD2 matching over 10 bases. The length of the CDR3 is 13 residues. J gave up 9 bases and V 6 bases, and 8 bases lay outside the gene matches. Per germline, CDR1 DFQATT and CDR2 SNEGSKA (reference sequence). CDR3 region: CSAPGTSATEQFF. The CDR3 bases are TGCAGTGCCCCGGGGACTAGCGCAACTGAGCAGTTCTTC.

This clonotype occurred many times. The rearrangement links TRBV5-1 to TRBJ2-3; TRBD1 agrees at 7 bases. The trim removed 3 bases at V and 3 bases at J, leaving 7 bases unmatched. Germline CDR1 is SGHRS and CDR2 is YFSETQ. This CDR3 has 15 amino acids. In nucleotides, the CDR3 is TGCGCCAGCAGCTCTCAGGGGGAGAGGACAGATACGCAGTATTTT. Translated: CASSSQGERTDTQYF.

The table lists this clonotype with many counts. The genes are TRBV20-1 and TRBJ2-1, with 12 bases that match TRBD2. V shed 5 bases, J shed 5 bases, and the junction held 7 bases outside the gene matches. This CDR3 is 15 amino acids long. Per germline, CDR1 DFQATT and CDR2 SNEGSKA (reference sequence). The CDR3 nucleotides are TGCAGTGCTGAGACTAGCGGGAGAGCAAACAATGAGCAGTTCTTC. Its translation: CSAETSGRANNEQFF.

V gene TRBV20-1 combines with J gene TRBJ2-3, with D possibly TRBD2 on 6 matching bases. The V gene lost 2 bases and the J gene lost 2 bases, with 14 bases spanning the gap. This CDR3 is 15 amino acids long. Germline CDR1 and CDR2: DFQATT and SNEGSKA (reference sequence). The CDR3 spells CSARNWAGSTDTQYF. CDR3 nucleotide sequence: TGCAGTGCTAGAAATTGGGCGGGATCCACAGATACGCAGTATTTT.

This clonotype was counted at least ten times. The chain carries TRBV12-3 or TRBV12-4 and TRBJ1-6, with D unclear. This CDR3 contains 12 residues. With 1 base removed from V and 10 bases from J, the gap between germline ends came to 5 bases. The DNA for the CDR3 is TGTGCCAGCAGTTTAGTAGGGTCACCCCTCCACTTT. As protein: CASSLVGSPLHF.

V is TRBV18 and J is TRBJ2-7, with a possible D match to TRBD1 (5 bases). CDR1 KGHSH and CDR2 LQKENI come from the germline V gene. Trimming cost V 4 bases and J 2 bases, with 9 bases left between them. The CDR3 is 13 amino acids. CDR3 amino acids: CASSLQGPYEQYF. CDR3 sequence (DNA): TGTGCCAGCTCACTTCAGGGCCCCTACGAGCAGTACTTC. Together with reference TRBV18 and TRBJ2-7, the CDR3 gives the full variable domain: NAGVMQNPRHLVRRRGQEARLRCSPMKGHSHVYWYRQLPEEGLKFMVYLQKENIIDESGMPKERFSAEFPKEGPSILRIQQVVRGDSAAYFCASSLQGPYEQYFGPGTRLTVT.

This clonotype was counted many times. This chain uses TRBV12-3 or TRBV12-4 with TRBJ2-5; possibly TRBD1 for D (5 bases). V gave up 3 bases and J gave up 4 bases, with 9 bases separating them. The CDR3 length is 13 residues. The CDR3 sequence is CASSFSGLETQYF. For the CDR3, the DNA is TGTGCCAGCAGTTTTTCAGGGTTAGAGACCCAGTACTTC.

A word on this clonotype: One end of the junction is discordant with germline, which a read error may explain. The chain links TRBV3-1 to TRBJ1-2; no clear D. The germline gives CDR1 LGHDT, CDR2 YNNKEL (reference sequence). This CDR3 has 12 residues. The chain's CDR3 is CDSSKAGYGYTF. CDR3 DNA: TGTGACAGCAGCAAAGCGGGTTATGGCTACACCTTC.

DNA for the CDR3: TGCAGTGCTCCGGCACACGCGAACACCGGGGAGCTGTTTTTT. As protein: CSAPAHANTGELFF. The J gene is TRBJ2-2, the V gene TRBV20-1; no firm D call. The V gene lost 5 bases and the J gene lost 0 bases, with 10 bases spanning the gap. This CDR3 is built from 14 residues. In germline, CDR1 is DFQATT, CDR2 SNEGSKA (reference sequence).

At least ten counts were recorded for this clonotype. The CDR3 DNA reads TGTGCCAGCAGCGGAACAGGGGGCAATCAGCCCCAGCATTTT. Translation: CASSGTGGNQPQHF. This chain links TRBV7-2 with TRBJ1-5; 7 bases fit TRBD1. J was trimmed by 2 bases and V by 5 bases; bases with no gene match: 3. The CDR3 runs 14 residues. Germline V gene lookup returns CDR1 SGHTA and CDR2 FQGNSA.